The 8 T cell receptor beta chains below come from one sample, sequenced in a study of cytomegalovirus exposure and HLA in healthy donors. The PCR made use of 60 Vbeta and 13 Jbeta primers. The data were produced by immunoSEQ multiplex PCR, yet TCRdb's version contains in-frame clones alone and is incomplete. The data show approximately 120,000 clones, 70% to 80% seen once. The specimen sequenced was PBMCs. Source of these receptors: a man aged 40-49 years in good health and CMV-seronegative.

There are a few counts of this clone. The chain is built from TRBV19 and TRBJ2-2; TRBD1 aligns across 8 bases. The J segment lost 6 bases and the V segment lost 5 bases, leaving 8 bases of the junction unmatched. The germline CDR1 and CDR2 sequences are LNHDA and SQIVND (reference sequence). The CDR3 consists of 15 residues. The CDR3 loop is CASSVRQGWPGELFF. The CDR3 bases are TGTGCCAGTAGTGTTAGACAGGGGTGGCCCGGGGAGCTGTTTTTT.

This chain joins TRBV28 and TRBJ2-3; D is perhaps TRBD1 (5 bases). Between the trimmed V and J ends, which lost 1 base and 5 bases, there was a span of 10 bases. CDR1 MDHEN and CDR2 SYDVKM come from the germline V gene. The CDR3 totals 14 residues. The CDR3: CASSLSQGLDTQYF. CDR3 nucleotide sequence: TGTGCCAGCAGTTTATCCCAGGGTCTAGATACGCAGTATTTT. Using reference TRBV28 and TRBJ2-3 for the parts outside the CDR3, the full variable domain is DVKVTQSSRYLVKRTGEKVFLECVQDMDHENMFWYRQDPGLGLRLIYFSYDVKMKEKGDIPEGYSVSREKKERFSLILESASTNQTSMYLCASSLSQGLDTQYFGPGTRLTVL.

The chain has TRBV9 and TRBJ2-1, with 7 bases that match TRBD2. J gave up 2 bases and V 1 base, and 3 bases lay outside the gene matches. Germline CDR1 is SGDLS and CDR2 is YYNGEE. The CDR3 totals 15 residues. The CDR3: CASSVFAGAYNEQFF. CDR3 bases: TGTGCCAGCAGCGTATTCGCGGGGGCCTACAATGAGCAGTTCTTC.

The gene calls are TRBV19 and TRBJ2-7; a possible D gene is TRBD1 (6 bases). Germline V gene sequence: CDR1 LNHDA, CDR2 SQIVND (reference sequence). Trimming stripped 5 bases from V and 0 bases from J, with 11 bases between. The CDR3 sequence is 14 residues long. CDR3 coding DNA: TGTGCCAGTAGTGTAGGACAGAGCTCCTACGAGCAGTACTTC. Residues: CASSVGQSSYEQYF.

The rearrangement joins TRBV5-5 to TRBJ2-3, with 9 bases identical to TRBD1. The CDR3 spans 15 residues. Germline loops: CDR1 SGHKS, CDR2 YYEKEE (reference sequence). The V segment lost 5 bases and the J segment 3 bases; nucleotides outside the gene matches: 7. CDR3 sequence: CASRKWTGATDTQYF. For the CDR3, the DNA is TGTGCCAGCAGGAAGTGGACAGGGGCGACAGATACGCAGTATTTT.

The J gene is TRBJ1-1, the V gene TRBV6-5, with no clear D. Germline CDR1 MNHEY, CDR2 SVGAGI. The CDR3 extends over 13 amino acids. The V gene lost 7 bases and the J gene lost 1 base, with 10 bases spanning the gap. The CDR3 DNA sequence: TGTGCCAGCATGAGGGATACGAACACTGAAGCTTTCTTT. Its translation: CASMRDTNTEAFF.

This chain uses TRBV5-5 with TRBJ2-5, with D maybe TRBD2 (5 bases). CDR1 SGHKS and CDR2 YYEKEE come from the germline V gene (reference sequence). CDR3 size: 14 residues. Trimming stripped 4 bases from V and 4 bases from J, with 14 bases between. The CDR3 here is CASSRTGLAETQYF. CDR3 DNA sequence: TGTGCCAGCAGCCGAACCGGGCTAGCAGAGACCCAGTACTTC.

This clone was counted only a few times. V and J are TRBV5-5 and TRBJ2-3; possibly TRBD1 for D (6 bases). The length of the CDR3 is 16 residues. V shed 3 bases and J shed 2 bases, with 16 bases lying between them. The germline V gene encodes CDR1 SGHKS and CDR2 YYEKEE (reference sequence). CDR3 loop: CASSSIAGEITDTQYF. CDR3 DNA sequence: TGTGCCAGCAGCTCAATAGCAGGGGAAATCACAGATACGCAGTATTTT.